The 10 T cell receptor beta chains below all came from one sample that was sequenced in a study of cytomegalovirus exposure and HLA in healthy donors. In the PCR, 60 Vbeta and 13 Jbeta primers were used. The method was immunoSEQ multiplex PCR; TCRdb's version includes in-frame clones alone and lacks a portion of them. In the table there are roughly 150,000 clones, approximately 9% of which are singletons. Sequenced material: PBMCs. Receptors were obtained from a male donor in good health and CMV-seronegative.

This clone was recorded a few times. V gene TRBV2 combines with J gene TRBJ2-2, with D perhaps matching TRBD2 (6 bases). Deletions cut 3 bases from V and 7 bases from J, with 15 bases between. The V gene's germline CDR1 is SNHLY and CDR2 FYNNEI. This CDR3 comprises 15 residues. The DNA for the CDR3 is TGTGCCAGCAGTGATACGAGGCGGGATAGCGGGGAGCTGTTTTTT. Its translation: CASSDTRRDSGELFF. The full variable domain, rest sourced from reference TRBV2 and TRBJ2-2, is EPEVTQTPSHQVTQMGQEVILRCVPISNHLYFYWYRQILGQKVEFLVSFYNNEISEKSEIFDDQFSVERPDGSNFTLKIRSTKLEDSAMYFCASSDTRRDSGELFFGEGSRLTVL.

This clone was observed a handful of times. The chain recombines TRBV13 with TRBJ2-1; D might be TRBD1 (6 bases). The CDR3 has 18 amino acids. Germline loops: CDR1 PRHDT, CDR2 FYEKMQ (reference sequence). The V gene lost 5 bases and the J gene lost 3 bases, with 23 bases spanning the gap. The CDR3, as DNA: TGTGCCAGCAGCCCCCCACAGGGTAGCCGAAGGAACTACAATGAGCAGTTCTTC. Amino acids: CASSPPQGSRRNYNEQFF.

This clone came up a few times. V and J are TRBV5-1 and TRBJ2-7, with 10 nucleotides matching TRBD1. V gave up 6 bases and J gave up 3 bases; unmatched junction bases: 6. Germline assignment: CDR1 SGHRS and CDR2 YFSETQ. The CDR3 has 14 residues. CDR3 DNA: TGCGCCAGCAAAAGGACAGGGGGTTACTACGAGCAGTACTTC. It translates to CASKRTGGYYEQYF.

On this clone: This sample includes further DNA sequences coding for the same CDR3. J is TRBJ2-6 and V is TRBV2; D is perhaps TRBD2 (7 bases). CDR1 is SNHLY and CDR2 is FYNNEI in the germline V gene. Trimming cost V 3 bases and J 2 bases, with 8 bases left between them. The CDR3 has 15 amino acids. In DNA, the CDR3 is TGTGCCAGCAGTGAGGGGGGGCCTGGGGCCAACGTCCTGACTTTC. Its protein is CASSEGGPGANVLTF.

The sample holds a few counts of this clone. This chain uses TRBV6-5 with TRBJ1-2, with 8 nucleotides matching TRBD1. V shed 6 bases and J 4 bases; nucleotides not matched to a gene: 10. From germline, CDR1 is MNHEY and CDR2 SVGAGI. The CDR3 has 15 amino acids. The CDR3 here is CASRKTGARGYGYTF. The CDR3 bases are TGTGCCAGCAGAAAGACAGGGGCGAGGGGCTATGGCTACACCTTC.

The chain recombines TRBV30 with TRBJ2-3; D is possibly TRBD2 (6 bases). V lost 2 bases and J 0 bases, leaving 9 bases between the germline ends. This CDR3 spans 14 amino acids. The germline gives CDR1 GTSNPN, CDR2 SVGIG (reference sequence). The CDR3 sequence is CAWSTGTSTDTQYF. The CDR3 bases are TGTGCCTGGAGTACGGGGACTAGCACAGATACGCAGTATTTT.

The chain recombines TRBV7-9 with TRBJ2-2; the D gene is possibly TRBD2 (5 bases). This CDR3 has 15 amino acids. Germline V gene data show CDR1 as SEHNR and CDR2 as FQNEAQ (reference sequence). With 0 bases removed from V and 8 bases from J, the gap between germline ends came to 13 bases. CDR3 loop: CASSLAGGWAGELFF. The CDR3 DNA follows: TGTGCCAGCAGCTTAGCAGGAGGCTGGGCGGGGGAGCTGTTTTTT. Together with reference TRBV7-9 and TRBJ2-2, the CDR3 gives the full variable domain: DTGVSQNPRHKITKRGQNVTFRCDPISEHNRLYWYRQTLGQGPEFLTYFQNEAQLEKSRLLSDRFSAERPKGSFSTLEIQRTEQGDSAMYLCASSLAGGWAGELFFGEGSRLTVL.

This clone turned up a few times. This chain joins TRBV14 and TRBJ2-1; D gene uncertain. CDR3 length equals 15 residues. The ends were cut back, 1 base at V and 7 bases at J, with 14 bases in the middle. CDR1 SGHDN and CDR2 FVKESK come from the germline V gene. The CDR3 DNA reads as TGTGCCAGCAGCCAAGTCGCGCTAATGATGAATGAGCAGTTCTTC. Amino acids: CASSQVALMMNEQFF.

The sample holds a few counts of this clone. This chain joins TRBV7-2 and TRBJ2-1, with 13 bases aligning to TRBD2. CDR1 SGHTA and CDR2 FQGNSA come from the germline V gene. CDR3 length: 18 residues. The ends lost 3 bases at V and 0 bases at J; junction bases unmatched: 5. CDR3 sequence reads: CASSFRTSGSLSYNEQFF. The CDR3 nucleotides read TGTGCCAGCAGCTTCCGGACTAGCGGGAGCCTCTCCTACAATGAGCAGTTCTTC.

To note about this clone: One junction end does not reproduce the germline sequence, and a read error may be involved. The rearrangement links TRBV19 to TRBJ2-1; D possibly corresponds to TRBD2 (6 bases). Germline CDR1 reads LNHDA; CDR2 reads SQIVND (reference sequence). There are 14 residues in the CDR3. CDR3 in amino acids: CASSWGGTYHEQFF. In DNA form, the CDR3 reads TGTGCCAGTAGTTGGGGCGGGACCTACCATGAGCAGTTCTTC.